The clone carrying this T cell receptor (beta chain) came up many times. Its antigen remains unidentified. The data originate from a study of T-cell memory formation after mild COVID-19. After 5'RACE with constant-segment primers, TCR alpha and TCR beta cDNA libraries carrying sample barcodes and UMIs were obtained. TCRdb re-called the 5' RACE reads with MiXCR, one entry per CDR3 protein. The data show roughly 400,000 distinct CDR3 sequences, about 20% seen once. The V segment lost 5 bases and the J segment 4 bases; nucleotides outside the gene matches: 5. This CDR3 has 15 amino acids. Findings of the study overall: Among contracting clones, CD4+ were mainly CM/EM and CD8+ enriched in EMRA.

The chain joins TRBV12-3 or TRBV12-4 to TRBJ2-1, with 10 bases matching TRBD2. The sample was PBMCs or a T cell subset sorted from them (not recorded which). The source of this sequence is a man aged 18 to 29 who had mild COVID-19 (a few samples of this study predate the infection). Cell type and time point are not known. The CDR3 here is CASSILAGAYNEQFF. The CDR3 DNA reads TGTGCCAGCAGTATTCTAGCGGGGGCGTACAATGAGCAGTTCTTC.